The TCR beta chain described here comes from a study of cytomegalovirus exposure and HLA in healthy donors. Study-wide findings and caveats: There were several of the most significant clusters that appeared linked to common viral pathogens in a later analysis.

In regard to this clone: Its antigen remains unknown.

Germline CDR1 and CDR2: LNHDA and SQIVND (reference sequence). Trimming cost V 3 bases and J 1 base, with 11 bases left between them. This CDR3 spans 15 amino acids. 13 Jbeta primers and 60 Vbeta primers were used for the PCR. TCRdb's table, derived via immunoSEQ multiplex PCR, lists solely in-frame clones and lacks some. The sample has more than 90,000 clones, approximately 70% seen once. The chain uses TRBV19 and TRBJ2-3; D might be TRBD2 (6 bases). The sequenced material came from PBMCs. This receptor was identified in a woman in her twenties or thirties in good health and CMV-seronegative. For the CDR3, the DNA is TGTGCCAGTAGTATCCTACCGGGGGGCACAGATACGCAGTATTTT. Residues: CASSILPGGTDTQYF.